Below, 9 T cell receptor beta chains from the same sample are listed, as sequenced in a study of T cells after yellow fever vaccination. TCRdb processed the 5' RACE reads anew with MiXCR; each CDR3 protein has one entry. Found here are a few hundred thousand distinct CDR3 sequences, about 3.5% of them singletons; the top ten hold 23%. Material: PBMCs, obtained on the day of the yellow fever booster vaccination. The receptors come from a man between 18 and 35 years old who received the YFV17D yellow fever vaccine.

The table lists this clonotype with a few counts. The gene calls are TRBV27 and TRBJ2-3, with a tentative D call TRBD2 (6 bases). V dropped 5 bases and J dropped 10 bases, with 13 bases sitting between them. Germline V CDR1 and CDR2: MNHEY, SMNVEV (reference sequence). The CDR3 has 12 residues. Written as DNA, the CDR3 is TGTGCCAGCAGTACCCTCGGGAGCGCGCAGTATTTT. Translating gives CASSTLGSAQYF.

This chain joins TRBV20-1 and TRBJ1-1; perhaps TRBD1 as D (5 bases). Trimming took 5 bases from V and 7 from J, leaving 17 bases between them. Germline loops: CDR1 DFQATT, CDR2 SNEGSKA (reference sequence). The CDR3 length is 13 residues. CDR3 protein: CSAGTTGRVEAFF. The CDR3 region has the DNA TGCAGTGCTGGGACTACCGGGAGGGTTGAAGCTTTCTTT.

This clonotype has at least ten counts. V usage is TRBV6-2 or TRBV6-3 and J usage is TRBJ2-2; D is perhaps TRBD2 (5 bases). Germline CDR1 and CDR2: MNHEY and SVGEGT. V was shortened by 8 bases and J by 3 bases, with 19 bases between the two germline ends. The CDR3 totals 16 residues. CDR3 bases: TGTGCCAGCGGCCGCTTAAGCGGATCTTACACCGGGGAGCTGTTTTTT. It translates to CASGRLSGSYTGELFF.

This clonotype was observed at least ten times. This chain links TRBV10-3 with TRBJ2-7; TRBD1 aligns across 10 bases. The CDR3 length is 14 residues. With V trimmed by 6 bases and J by 5 bases, 7 bases remained unmatched. Germline V lookup: CDR1 ENHRY, CDR2 SYGVKD. The CDR3 protein is CAIRGTGEWNEQYF. The DNA for the CDR3 is TGTGCCATCAGGGGGACAGGGGAATGGAACGAGCAGTACTTC.

This clonotype was detected many times. This chain uses TRBV2 with TRBJ2-7, with no clear D. Germline CDR1 and CDR2: SNHLY and FYNNEI. With 3 bases removed from V and 9 bases from J, the gap between germline ends came to 15 bases. The CDR3 covers 13 residues. CDR3 residues: CASSEEAPSRQYV. The CDR3 DNA follows: TGTGCCAGCAGTGAGGAAGCCCCGTCGAGGCAGTACGTC.

This clonotype was detected many times. The chain employs TRBV20-1 and TRBJ2-1; 7 nucleotides align to TRBD2. The CDR3 is 15 amino acids. J was trimmed by 4 bases and V by 1 base; bases with no gene match: 7. Germline CDR1 DFQATT, CDR2 SNEGSKA (reference sequence). The CDR3 coding sequence is TGCAGTGCTAGAGGGGTGGGAGCGGGGTACAATGAGCAGTTCTTC. Protein sequence: CSARGVGAGYNEQFF.

This clonotype was recorded many times. The rearrangement uses TRBV10-3 and TRBJ2-3; a weak D match, TRBD2 (5 bases). V was clipped by 0 bases and J by 2 bases, with 9 bases between them. Germline V lookup: CDR1 ENHRY, CDR2 SYGVKD. This CDR3 spans 15 amino acids. The CDR3: CAISESERYTDTQYF. The CDR3 DNA sequence: TGTGCCATCAGTGAGTCCGAGCGGTACACAGATACGCAGTATTTT.

There are a few counts of this clonotype. V and J are TRBV7-9 and TRBJ1-2, with a tentative D call TRBD1 (6 bases). Trimming took off 5 bases at V and 2 bases at J, with 24 bases between the two ends. CDR3 length equals 18 residues. In germline, CDR1 is SEHNR, CDR2 FQNEAQ (reference sequence). This CDR3 is CASSRRGGISKLNYGYTF. DNA for the CDR3: TGTGCCAGCAGCCGGCGAGGGGGGATCTCTAAACTCAACTATGGCTACACCTTC.

There are many counts of this clonotype. This chain uses TRBV11-1 with TRBJ1-4; D remains ambiguous. CDR3 size: 14 residues. Germline V lookup: CDR1 SGHAT, CDR2 FQDESV (reference sequence). The germline V and J ends were trimmed by 4 bases and 4 bases, with 10 bases remaining between them. The CDR3 reads CASSYGRVNEKLFF. For the CDR3, the DNA is TGTGCCAGCAGCTACGGACGGGTTAATGAAAAACTGTTTTTT.